This T cell receptor (beta chain) was found in a study of cytomegalovirus exposure and HLA in healthy donors. Of note for this clone: Its antigen is not known.

The study's findings and limits: First-cohort TCR clusters tended to co-occur in the approximately 110 validation repertoires, a later analysis found.

Using immunoSEQ multiplex PCR, the repertoire was profiled, and TCRdb retains in-frame clones only, with some absent. The sample carries about 98,000 clones, over 75% recorded once. The CDR3 is made up of 13 amino acids. Germline values: CDR1 SQVTM, CDR2 ANQGSEA. Trimming removed 5 bases from V and 8 bases from J, with 16 bases in between. This clonotype was obtained from a man between 18 and 29 years old in good health and CMV-seropositive. The material sequenced was PBMCs. This rearrangement joins TRBV29-1 to TRBJ2-1; weak D call: TRBD2 (5 bases). DNA for the CDR3: TGCAGCGTTCGTCCACGGCTCGGGGATGAGCAGTTCTTC. Translated: CSVRPRLGDEQFF.